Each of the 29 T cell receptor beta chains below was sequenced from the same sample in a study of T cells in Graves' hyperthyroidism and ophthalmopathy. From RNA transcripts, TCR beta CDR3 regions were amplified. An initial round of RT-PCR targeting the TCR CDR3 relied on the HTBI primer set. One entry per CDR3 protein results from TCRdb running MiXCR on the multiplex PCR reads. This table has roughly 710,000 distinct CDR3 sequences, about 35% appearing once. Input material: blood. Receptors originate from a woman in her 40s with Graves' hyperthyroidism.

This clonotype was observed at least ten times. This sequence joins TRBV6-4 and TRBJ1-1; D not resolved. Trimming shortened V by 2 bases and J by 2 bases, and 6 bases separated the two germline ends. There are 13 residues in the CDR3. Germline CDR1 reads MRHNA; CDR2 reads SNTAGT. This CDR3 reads CASSDQINTEAFF. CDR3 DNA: TGTGCCAGCAGTGACCAAATCAACACTGAAGCTTTCTTT.

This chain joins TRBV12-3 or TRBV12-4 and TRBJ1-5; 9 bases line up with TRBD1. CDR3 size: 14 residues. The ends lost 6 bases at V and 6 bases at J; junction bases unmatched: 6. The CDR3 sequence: CASRQTGGTQPQHF. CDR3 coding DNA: TGTGCCAGCAGACAAACAGGGGGCACTCAGCCCCAGCATTTT.

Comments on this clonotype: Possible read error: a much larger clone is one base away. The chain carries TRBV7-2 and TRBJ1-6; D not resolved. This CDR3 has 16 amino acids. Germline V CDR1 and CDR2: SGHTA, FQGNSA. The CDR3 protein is CAGSIRAANQDSPLHF. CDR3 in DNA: TGTGCCGGCAGCATCCGGGCCGCCAACCAGGATTCACCCCTCCACTTT.

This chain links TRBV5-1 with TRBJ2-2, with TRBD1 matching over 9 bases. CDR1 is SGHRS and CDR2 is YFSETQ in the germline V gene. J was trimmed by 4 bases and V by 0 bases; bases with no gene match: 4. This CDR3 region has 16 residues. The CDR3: CASSLEQGARTGELFF. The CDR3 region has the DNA TGCGCCAGCAGCTTGGAACAGGGGGCCCGCACCGGGGAGCTGTTTTTT.

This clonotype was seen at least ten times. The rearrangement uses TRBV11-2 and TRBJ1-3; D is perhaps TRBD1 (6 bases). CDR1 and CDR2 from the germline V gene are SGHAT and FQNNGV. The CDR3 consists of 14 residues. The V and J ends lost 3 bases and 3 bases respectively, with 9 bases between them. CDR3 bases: TGTGCCAGCAGCTTCGGACAGAGTGGAAACACCATATATTTT. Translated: CASSFGQSGNTIYF.

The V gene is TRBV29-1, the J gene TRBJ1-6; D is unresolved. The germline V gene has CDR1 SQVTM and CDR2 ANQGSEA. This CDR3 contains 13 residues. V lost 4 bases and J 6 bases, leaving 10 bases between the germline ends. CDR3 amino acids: CSVASLSNSPLHF. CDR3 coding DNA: TGCAGCGTTGCTTCACTAAGTAATTCACCCCTCCACTTT.

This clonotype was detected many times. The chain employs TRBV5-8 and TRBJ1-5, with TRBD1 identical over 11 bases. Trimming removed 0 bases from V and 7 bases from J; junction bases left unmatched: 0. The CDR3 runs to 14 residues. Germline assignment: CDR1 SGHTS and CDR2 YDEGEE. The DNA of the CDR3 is TGTGCCAGCAGCTTGGGGGACAGGGGGCAGCCCCAGCATTTT. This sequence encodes CASSLGDRGQPQHF.

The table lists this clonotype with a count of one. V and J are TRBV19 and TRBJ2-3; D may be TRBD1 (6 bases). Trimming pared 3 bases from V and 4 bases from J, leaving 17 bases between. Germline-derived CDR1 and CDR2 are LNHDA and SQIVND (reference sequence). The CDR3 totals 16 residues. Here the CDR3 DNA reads TGTGCCAGTAGTATTTGGCCCCGGGACAATCCAGATACGCAGTATTTT. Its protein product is CASSIWPRDNPDTQYF.

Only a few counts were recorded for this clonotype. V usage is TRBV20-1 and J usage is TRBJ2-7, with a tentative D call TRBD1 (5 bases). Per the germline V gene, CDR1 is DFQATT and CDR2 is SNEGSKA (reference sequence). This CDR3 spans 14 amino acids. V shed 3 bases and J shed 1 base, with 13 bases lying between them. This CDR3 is CSASPPGKSYEQYF. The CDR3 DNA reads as TGCAGTGCTAGCCCTCCAGGGAAGTCCTACGAGCAGTACTTC.

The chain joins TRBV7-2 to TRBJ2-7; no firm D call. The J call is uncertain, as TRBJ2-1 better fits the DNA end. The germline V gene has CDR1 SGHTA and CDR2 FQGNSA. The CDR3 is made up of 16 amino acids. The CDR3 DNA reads TGTGCCAGCAGTGAATCCCTAGAGAGTTCCTACAATGAGCAGTTCTTC. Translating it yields CASSESLESSYNEQFF.

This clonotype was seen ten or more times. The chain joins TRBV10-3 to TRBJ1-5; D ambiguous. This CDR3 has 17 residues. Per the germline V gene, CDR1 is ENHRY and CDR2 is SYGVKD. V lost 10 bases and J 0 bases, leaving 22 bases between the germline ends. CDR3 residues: CATSKRGDTNSNQPQHF. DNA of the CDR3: TGTGCCACGAGCAAGCGAGGAGACACTAATAGCAATCAGCCCCAGCATTTT.

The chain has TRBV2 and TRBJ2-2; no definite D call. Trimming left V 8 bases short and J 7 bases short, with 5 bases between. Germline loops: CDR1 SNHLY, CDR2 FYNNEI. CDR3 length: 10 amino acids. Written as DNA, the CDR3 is TGTGCCAGCGTTTTCGGGGAGCTGTTTTTT. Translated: CASVFGELFF. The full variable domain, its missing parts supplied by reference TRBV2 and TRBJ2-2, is EPEVTQTPSHQVTQMGQEVILRCVPISNHLYFYWYRQILGQKVEFLVSFYNNEISEKSEIFDDQFSVERPDGSNFTLKIRSTKLEDSAMYFCASVFGELFFGEGSRLTVL.

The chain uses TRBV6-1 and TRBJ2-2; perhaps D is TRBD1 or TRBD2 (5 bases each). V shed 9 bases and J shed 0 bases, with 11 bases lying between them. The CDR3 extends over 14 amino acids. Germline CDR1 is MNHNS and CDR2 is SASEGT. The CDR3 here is CASPGRSNTGELFF. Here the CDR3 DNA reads TGTGCCAGTCCGGGACGGTCGAACACCGGGGAGCTGTTTTTT.

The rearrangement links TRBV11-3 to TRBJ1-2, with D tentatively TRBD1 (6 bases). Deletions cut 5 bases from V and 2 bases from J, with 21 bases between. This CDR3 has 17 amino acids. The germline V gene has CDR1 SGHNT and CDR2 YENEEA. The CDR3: CASSPRGADALNYGYTF. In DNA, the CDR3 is TGTGCCAGCAGCCCCCGGGGGGCAGACGCTCTAAACTATGGCTACACCTTC.

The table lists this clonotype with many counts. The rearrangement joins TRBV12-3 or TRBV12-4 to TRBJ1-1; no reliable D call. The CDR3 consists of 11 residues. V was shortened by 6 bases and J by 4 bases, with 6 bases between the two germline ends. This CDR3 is CASSLSTEAFF. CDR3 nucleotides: TGTGCCAGCAGCTTGAGCACTGAAGCTTTCTTT.

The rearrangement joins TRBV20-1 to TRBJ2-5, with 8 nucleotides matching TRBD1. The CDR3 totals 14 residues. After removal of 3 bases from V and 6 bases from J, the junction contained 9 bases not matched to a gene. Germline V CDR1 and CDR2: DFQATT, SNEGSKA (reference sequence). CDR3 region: CSASGGRGQKTQYF. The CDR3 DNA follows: TGCAGTGCTAGTGGGGGCAGGGGGCAAAAGACCCAGTACTTC.

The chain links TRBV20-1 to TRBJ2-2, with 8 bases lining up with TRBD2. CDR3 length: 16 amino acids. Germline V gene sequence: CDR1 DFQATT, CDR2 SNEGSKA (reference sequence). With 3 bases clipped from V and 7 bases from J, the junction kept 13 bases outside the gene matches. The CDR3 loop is CSASPAGGPGYGELFF. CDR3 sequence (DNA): TGCAGTGCTAGCCCCGCGGGGGGACCGGGTTACGGGGAGCTGTTTTTT.

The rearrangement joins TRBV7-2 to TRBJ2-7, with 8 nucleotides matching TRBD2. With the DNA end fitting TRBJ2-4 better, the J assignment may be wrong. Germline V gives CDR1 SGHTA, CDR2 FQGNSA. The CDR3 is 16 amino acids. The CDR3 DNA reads TGTGCCAGCAGCCTCGGCCTCGGGGGGGCCGGAAACATTCAGTACTTC. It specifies CASSLGLGGAGNIQYF.

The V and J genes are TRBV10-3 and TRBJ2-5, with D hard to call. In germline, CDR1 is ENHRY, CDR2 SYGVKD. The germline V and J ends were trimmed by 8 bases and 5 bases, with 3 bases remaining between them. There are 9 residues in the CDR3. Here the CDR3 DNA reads TGTGCCATCGTTGAGACCCAGTACTTC. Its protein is CAIVETQYF.

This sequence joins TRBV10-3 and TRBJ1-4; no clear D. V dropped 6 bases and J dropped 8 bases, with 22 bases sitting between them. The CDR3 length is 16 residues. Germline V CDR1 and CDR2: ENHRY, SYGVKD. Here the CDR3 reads CAIRLEGRLIREKLFF. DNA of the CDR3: TGTGCCATCAGGCTAGAGGGCAGGTTAATAAGGGAAAAACTGTTTTTT.

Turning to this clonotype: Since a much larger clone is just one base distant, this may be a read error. The chain's CDR3 is CTSNPRMWNTEAFF. CDR3 bases: TGTACCAGCAACCCTAGGATGTGGAACACTGAAGCTTTCTTT. The chain combines TRBV7-9 with TRBJ1-1; D is ambiguous. Germline CDR1 is SEHNR and CDR2 is FQNEAQ (reference sequence). The CDR3 contains 14 residues.

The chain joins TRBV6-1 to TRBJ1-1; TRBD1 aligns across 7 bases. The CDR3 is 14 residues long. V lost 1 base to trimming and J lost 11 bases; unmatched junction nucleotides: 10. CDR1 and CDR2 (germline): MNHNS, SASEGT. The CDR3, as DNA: TGTGCCAGCAGTGAAGGGGGGACAGAAGCGGAGGCTTTCTTT. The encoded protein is CASSEGGTEAEAFF.

CDR3 coding DNA: TGTGCCAGCAGCGTAACGAGAGGGGGGGGTGAAAAACTGTTTTTT. It is translated as CASSVTRGGGEKLFF. The chain combines TRBV9 with TRBJ1-4, with a tentative D call TRBD1 (6 bases). Trimming shortened V by 1 base and J by 7 bases, and 14 bases separated the two germline ends. Per the germline V gene, CDR1 is SGDLS and CDR2 is YYNGEE. This CDR3 region has 15 residues.

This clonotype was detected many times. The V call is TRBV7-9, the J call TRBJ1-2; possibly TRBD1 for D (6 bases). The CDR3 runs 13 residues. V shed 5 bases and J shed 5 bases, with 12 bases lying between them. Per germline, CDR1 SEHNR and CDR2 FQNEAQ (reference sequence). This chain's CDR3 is CASSPNQGYGYTF. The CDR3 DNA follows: TGTGCCAGCAGCCCCAACCAGGGGTATGGCTACACCTTC.

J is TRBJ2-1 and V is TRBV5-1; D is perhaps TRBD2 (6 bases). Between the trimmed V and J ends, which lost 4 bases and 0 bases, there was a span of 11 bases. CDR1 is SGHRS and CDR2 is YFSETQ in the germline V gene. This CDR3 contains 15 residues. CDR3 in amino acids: CASSVAGFSYNEQFF. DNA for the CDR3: TGCGCCAGCAGCGTGGCGGGGTTCTCCTACAATGAGCAGTTCTTC.

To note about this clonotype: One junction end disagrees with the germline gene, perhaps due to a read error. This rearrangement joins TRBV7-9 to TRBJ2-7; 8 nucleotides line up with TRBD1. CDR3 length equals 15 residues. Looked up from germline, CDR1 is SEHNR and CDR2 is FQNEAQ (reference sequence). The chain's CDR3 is CASSSRTGKAYEQHF. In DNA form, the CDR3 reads TGTGCCAGCAGCTCCCGGACAGGGAAAGCCTACGAGCAGCACTTC.

In DNA, the CDR3 is TGTGCCAGCAGCCTATACCGAACCATCCGGGACAGGGTATCTTCGGAAGAGACCCAGTACTTC. Protein sequence: CASSLYRTIRDRVSSEETQYF. The chain has TRBV25-1 and TRBJ2-5; 9 bases fit TRBD1. The trim removed 6 bases at V and 3 bases at J, leaving 26 bases unmatched. Per the germline V gene, CDR1 is MGHDK and CDR2 is SYGVNS. The CDR3 has 21 amino acids. The full variable domain, with the rest looked up from reference TRBV25-1 and TRBJ2-5, is EADIYQTPRYLVIGTGKKITLECSQTMGHDKMYWYQQDPGMELHLIHYSYGVNSTEKGDLSSESTVSRIRTEHFPLTLESARPSHTSQYLCASSLYRTIRDRVSSEETQYFGPGTRLLVL.

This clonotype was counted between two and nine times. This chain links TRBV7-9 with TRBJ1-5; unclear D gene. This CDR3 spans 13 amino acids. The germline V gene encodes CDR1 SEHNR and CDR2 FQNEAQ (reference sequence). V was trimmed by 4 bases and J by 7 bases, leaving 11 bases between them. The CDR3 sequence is CASSSQDGQPQHF. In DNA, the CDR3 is TGTGCCAGCAGCTCCCAGGATGGACAGCCCCAGCATTTT.

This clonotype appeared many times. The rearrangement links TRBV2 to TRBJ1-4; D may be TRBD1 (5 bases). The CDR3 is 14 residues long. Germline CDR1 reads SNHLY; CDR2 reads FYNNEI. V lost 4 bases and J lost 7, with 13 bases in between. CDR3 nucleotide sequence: TGTGCCAGCAGTGCTCAGGGAGTGAGTGAAAAACTGTTTTTT. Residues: CASSAQGVSEKLFF.